The 21 T cell receptor beta chains below come from one sample, sequenced in a study of shared clonotypes between healthy human individuals. Produced via immunoSEQ multiplex PCR; TCRdb's table is partial and in-frame only. The sample yields about a million clones, around 80% seen once. The specimen was memory CD4+ T cells sorted from blood. The subset is: CD45RA-negative fraction. Receptors were obtained from a man aged 18 to 30 in good health.

The rearrangement uses TRBV5-1 and TRBJ2-3; 11 bases agree with TRBD2. The germline CDR1 and CDR2 sequences are SGHRS and YFSETQ. This CDR3 is built from 14 residues. V lost 7 bases to trimming and J lost 3 bases; unmatched junction nucleotides: 4. The CDR3 coding sequence is TGCGCCAGCCAGACTAGCGGGACTACAGATACGCAGTATTTT. As protein: CASQTSGTTDTQYF.

The chain is built from TRBV6-1 and TRBJ1-1; no clear D. V lost 4 bases to trimming and J lost 2 bases, with 11 bases between them. This CDR3 is built from 14 residues. Looked up from germline, CDR1 is MNHNS and CDR2 is SASEGT. The CDR3, as DNA: TGTGCCAGCAGTGCAGGACCCTTCAACACTGAAGCTTTCTTT. It specifies CASSAGPFNTEAFF.

This clone was picked up one time. The chain is built from TRBV7-8 and TRBJ2-2, with 7 nucleotides matching TRBD1. This CDR3 spans 14 amino acids. Germline CDR1 reads SGHVS; CDR2 reads FQNEAQ. With V trimmed by 4 bases and J by 4 bases, 3 bases remained unmatched. The CDR3 DNA reads TGTGCCAGCAGCTCCGGGACAGTCACCGGGGAGCTGTTTTTT. Protein product: CASSSGTVTGELFF.

This chain joins TRBV11-1 and TRBJ1-1; D not certain. V gave up 3 bases and J gave up 1 base, with 9 bases separating them. In germline, CDR1 is SGHAT, CDR2 FQDESV (reference sequence). This CDR3 has 14 residues. This CDR3 is CASSFSSGNTEAFF. CDR3 sequence (DNA): TGTGCCAGCAGCTTCTCGAGCGGGAACACTGAAGCTTTCTTT.

Details on this clone: This may be a read error, as it is one base from a much larger clone. The J gene is TRBJ2-2, the V gene TRBV6-6; 11 bases are shared with TRBD2. Trimming cost V 6 bases and J 5 bases; bases outside gene matches: 8. CDR1 MNHNY and CDR2 SVGAGI come from the germline V gene (reference sequence). This CDR3 region has 16 residues. The CDR3 region is CASRSFGTSGTGELFF. CDR3 coding DNA: TGTGCCAGCAGGAGTTTCGGGACTAGCGGTACCGGGGAGCTGTTTTTT.

The V and J genes are TRBV28 and TRBJ2-5; TRBD1 or TRBD2 may be the D gene (5 bases each). Germline CDR1 reads MDHEN; CDR2 reads SYDVKM. This CDR3 has 14 amino acids. The ends were cut back, 6 bases at V and 0 bases at J, with 11 bases in the middle. CDR3 sequence reads: CASSPGRNQETQYF. Written as DNA, the CDR3 is TGTGCCAGCAGCCCGGGACGAAACCAAGAGACCCAGTACTTC. The complete variable domain, with remaining parts taken from reference TRBV28 and TRBJ2-5, reads DVKVTQSSRYLVKRTGEKVFLECVQDMDHENMFWYRQDPGLGLRLIYFSYDVKMKEKGDIPEGYSVSREKKERFSLILESASTNQTSMYLCASSPGRNQETQYFGPGTRLLVL.

The V and J genes are TRBV7-2 and TRBJ2-6; 7 positions match TRBD2. The CDR3 length is 18 residues. Germline values: CDR1 SGHTA, CDR2 FQGNSA. Losses at the gene ends were 5 bases for V and 0 bases for J; bases not matched to a gene: 10. CDR3 nucleotides: TGTGCCAGCAGCCGCCTGGGAGGGACCGGCTCTGGGGCCAACGTCCTGACTTTC. It codes for CASSRLGGTGSGANVLTF.

In DNA form, the CDR3 reads TGTGCCAGCAGTAGAACCTTAATTAGCGGCTACACCTTC. Its protein is CASSRTLISGYTF. V and J are TRBV6-5 and TRBJ1-2, with D uncertain. V was clipped by 5 bases and J by 8 bases, with 15 bases between them. The CDR3 consists of 13 residues. Germline V gene sequence: CDR1 MNHEY, CDR2 SVGAGI.

This chain uses TRBV6-1 with TRBJ2-1; D ambiguous. V lost 3 bases to trimming and J lost 9 bases, with 3 bases between them. The CDR3 runs to 10 residues. CDR1 is MNHNS and CDR2 is SASEGT in the germline V gene. The CDR3 region has the DNA TGTGCCAGCAGTGAGATTGAGCAGTTCTTC. Its protein product is CASSEIEQFF.

The chain combines TRBV10-3 with TRBJ1-2, with D maybe TRBD1 (5 bases). Germline assignment: CDR1 ENHRY and CDR2 SYGVKD. The V end lost 4 bases, the J end lost 1 base, and 13 bases lay between the germline ends. The CDR3 extends over 15 amino acids. This chain's CDR3 is CAISAEQGYNYGYTF. The CDR3 region has the DNA TGTGCCATCAGTGCCGAGCAGGGATATAACTATGGCTACACCTTC.

The gene calls are TRBV25-1 and TRBJ1-2, with 7 bases fitting TRBD1. V trimming: 1 base; J trimming: 2 bases; junction bases outside the gene matches: 7. The germline CDR1 and CDR2 sequences are MGHDK and SYGVNS. The CDR3 spans 16 residues. The CDR3 loop is CASSESRPGQNYGYTF. DNA of the CDR3: TGTGCCAGCAGTGAATCACGTCCGGGACAGAACTATGGCTACACCTTC.

This clone has more than one count but fewer than ten. This chain links TRBV30 with TRBJ1-4; D not certain. There are 11 residues in the CDR3. Trimming left V 3 bases short and J 5 bases short, with 4 bases between. Germline V gene sequence: CDR1 GTSNPN, CDR2 SVGIG (reference sequence). The CDR3 reads CAWSRNEKLFF. DNA for the CDR3: TGTGCCTGGAGCCGGAATGAAAAACTGTTTTTT.

The V gene is TRBV5-1, the J gene TRBJ1-2; TRBD1 matches at 8 bases. The CDR3 runs 16 residues. In germline, CDR1 is SGHRS, CDR2 YFSETQ. Unmatched junction bases numbered 8, after V lost 2 bases and J lost 2 bases. CDR3 coding DNA: TGCGCCAGCAGCTTCGCCCTGACAGGGGCCAACTATGGCTACACCTTC. Translating it yields CASSFALTGANYGYTF.

The chain is built from TRBV5-4 and TRBJ1-6; D possibly corresponds to TRBD1 (5 bases). V was clipped by 0 bases and J by 0 bases, with 10 bases between them. The CDR3 has 17 residues. Germline V lookup: CDR1 SGHNT, CDR2 YYREEE (reference sequence). This chain's CDR3 is CASSLEAGSSYNSPLHF. DNA for the CDR3: TGTGCCAGCAGCTTGGAGGCAGGGAGCTCCTATAATTCACCCCTCCACTTT.

This clone was seen only a few times. The chain combines TRBV19 with TRBJ2-7; perhaps TRBD2 as D (6 bases). V lost 3 bases and J 5 bases, leaving 14 bases between the germline ends. CDR1 and CDR2 (germline): LNHDA, SQIVND (reference sequence). This CDR3 is 14 amino acids long. The CDR3 spells CASSMGGNLDEQYF. The CDR3 DNA reads TGTGCCAGTAGTATGGGCGGGAACTTAGACGAGCAGTACTTC.

This clone was observed a handful of times. The chain joins TRBV7-9 to TRBJ2-5; 10 bases match TRBD2. The CDR3 is 16 residues long. The germline CDR1 and CDR2 sequences are SEHNR and FQNEAQ (reference sequence). V lost 8 bases to trimming and J lost 5 bases; unmatched junction nucleotides: 14. The CDR3, as DNA: TGTGCCAGCGAATATGCTAGCGGGAGTATCGGGGAGACCCAGTACTTC. Translating it yields CASEYASGSIGETQYF.

The gene calls are TRBV5-1 and TRBJ2-2, with 7 bases aligning to TRBD2. Trimming took 7 bases from V and 4 from J; bases not matched to a gene: 10. Looked up from germline, CDR1 is SGHRS and CDR2 is YFSETQ. CDR3 length equals 15 residues. The CDR3 nucleotides are TGCGCCAGCGGAGGCGGGGGACTCGTCACCGGGGAGCTGTTTTTT. This translates into CASGGGGLVTGELFF.

The gene calls are TRBV23-1 and TRBJ1-6, with D maybe TRBD1 (6 bases). TRBV23-1 carries the ORF label, with uncertain function. V was trimmed by 4 bases and J by 7 bases, leaving 14 bases between them. CDR3 length: 15 residues. The CDR3 is CASSPTGGGNSPLHF. The CDR3 DNA is TGCGCCAGCAGTCCAACCGGGGGGGGCAATTCACCCCTCCACTTT.

This clone was seen a few times. The genes are TRBV27 and TRBJ2-3, with D perhaps TRBD1 (6 bases). Germline CDR1 MNHEY, CDR2 SMNVEV (reference sequence). Trimming took off 10 bases at V and 8 bases at J, with 13 bases between the two ends. The CDR3 sequence is 11 residues long. The CDR3 protein is CAIKDRITQYF. CDR3 sequence (DNA): TGTGCCATTAAAGACAGGATTACGCAGTATTTT.

With regard to this clone: Other DNA sequences in this sample translate to the same CDR3. The J gene is TRBJ1-5, the V gene TRBV2, with TRBD1 matching over 9 bases. Germline V CDR1 and CDR2: SNHLY, FYNNEI. This CDR3 has 16 amino acids. The J segment lost 7 bases and the V segment lost 6 bases, leaving 13 bases of the junction unmatched. The CDR3: CASSRPGTGFGQPQHF. The CDR3, as DNA: TGTGCCAGCAGCCGTCCCGGGACAGGGTTCGGACAGCCCCAGCATTTT.

The V gene is TRBV6-1, the J gene TRBJ2-3, with D hard to call. The CDR3 sequence is 13 residues long. Deletions cut 11 bases from V and 1 base from J, with 13 bases between. CDR1 is MNHNS and CDR2 is SASEGT in the germline V gene. CDR3 sequence (DNA): TGTGCCGCCTCGCAGGATCGCACAGATACGCAGTATTTT. The encoded protein is CAASQDRTDTQYF.